Listed below are T cell receptor beta chains from one sample, sequenced in a study of T cell responses to AZD1222 COVID-19 vaccine. Only in-frame clones appear in the TCRdb table, and some are missing; sequencing was by immunoSEQ multiplex PCR. There are under 200,000 clones in the sample; roughly nine tenths occur only once, and about 4% lies in the top ten. The sequencing used peripheral blood, collected 28 days after the second dose of the MenACWY control vaccine. The receptors stem from an adult who received the MenACWY meningococcal vaccine as a control. Each CDR3 is given with its conserved first and last residue. D genes are given only for firm matches. Expanded clones get a size class; other rows say once, few or many, or leave the size out.

D gene: .
V gene: TRBV7-2
clone size: .
J gene: TRBJ2-5
CDR3 DNA: TGTGCCAGCAGCTATAACCCGGGAGTAGAGACCCAGTACTTC
CDR3 protein: CASSYNPGVETQYF

D gene: .
V gene: TRBV7-6
clone size: .
J gene: TRBJ2-3
CDR3 DNA: TGTGCCAGCAGCTTAGACGGCACGGATACGCAGTATTTT
CDR3 protein: CASSLDGTDTQYF

D gene: .
V gene: TRBV3-1/TRBV3-2
clone size: .
J gene: TRBJ1-4
CDR3 DNA: TGTGCCAGCAGCGGGACACTCCCTAATGAAAAACTGTTTTTT
CDR3 protein: CASSGTLPNEKLFF

D gene: TRBD1
V gene: TRBV7-2
clone size: .
J gene: TRBJ1-5
CDR3 DNA: TGTGCCAGCAGCTTACAGACAGGGGGAAATCAGCCCCAGCATTTT
CDR3 protein: CASSLQTGGNQPQHF

D gene: .
V gene: TRBV28
clone size: once
J gene: TRBJ1-1
CDR3 DNA: TGTGCCAGCAGTTTTATGGGAAAGGGTGAAGCTTTCTTT
CDR3 protein: CASSFMGKGEAFF

D gene: TRBD2
V gene: TRBV11-3
clone size: once
J gene: TRBJ2-1
CDR3 DNA: TGTGCCAGCAGCTCCGGGCGGGGGACCTCAAGCTCCTACAATGAGCAGTTCTTC
CDR3 protein: CASSSGRGTSSSYNEQFF

D gene: .
V gene: TRBV24-1
clone size: .
J gene: TRBJ1-2
CDR3 DNA: TGTGCCAGGGGGGGGTTCTGTGTCTATGGCTACACCTTC
CDR3 protein: CARGGFCVYGYTF

D gene: .
V gene: TRBV6-2/TRBV6-3
clone size: .
J gene: TRBJ2-7
CDR3 DNA: TGTGCCAGCAGTTACACTACAGGAGGGCCTACCTACGAGCAGTACTTC
CDR3 protein: CASSYTTGGPTYEQYF

D gene: .
V gene: TRBV6-2/TRBV6-3
clone size: .
J gene: TRBJ2-4
CDR3 DNA: TGTGCCAGCAGTTCCCCCTTATTAGCCAAAAACATTCAGTACTTC
CDR3 protein: CASSSPLLAKNIQYF

D gene: TRBD2
V gene: TRBV7-3
clone size: .
J gene: TRBJ2-3
CDR3 DNA: TGTGCCAGCAGCCCTAGACTAGCGGGGGACACAGATACGCAGTATTTT
CDR3 protein: CASSPRLAGDTDTQYF

D gene: .
V gene: TRBV2
clone size: .
J gene: TRBJ1-5
CDR3 DNA: TGTGCCAGCAGCCCCATGAGTAATCAGCCCCAGCATTTT
CDR3 protein: CASSPMSNQPQHF

D gene: .
V gene: TRBV6-1
clone size: .
J gene: TRBJ2-7
CDR3 DNA: TGTGCCAGCAGTGAAGTAGGAGTGGTATACGAGCAGTACTTC
CDR3 protein: CASSEVGVVYEQYF

D gene: .
V gene: TRBV2
clone size: .
J gene: TRBJ1-1
CDR3 DNA: TGTGCCACGGAGACAGAGATAAACACTGAAGCTTTCTTT
CDR3 protein: CATETEINTEAFF